The clone carrying this T cell receptor beta chain was observed a single time. The sample is drawn from a study of blood T cell repertoires in COVID-19. Study-level background: The origin of the acute and convalescent COVID-19 samples was the United States, Italy and Spain. Sample material is recorded as cDNA or gDNA derived from T cells, B-cell-depleted T cells, or PBMCs.

The germline V and J ends were trimmed by 1 base and 10 bases, with 12 bases remaining between them. From germline, CDR1 is SGDLS and CDR2 YYNGEE. This CDR3 region has 14 residues. The table came from immunoSEQ multiplex PCR; TCRdb's copy has only in-frame clones and leaves some out. The data contain about 240,000 clones, 80% to 90% of them singletons. Within the 2 weeks before study entry, each person in the exposed group met a COVID-19 case. This chain connects TRBV9 to TRBJ1-6; maybe TRBD1 (5 bases). This clonotype was obtained from a woman in her 40s who had been exposed to COVID-19. The sample was PBMCs or T cells enriched from blood (not recorded which). The DNA of the CDR3 is TGTGCCAGCAGCGTACAGGGTACGGACTCACCCCTCCACTTT. This translates into CASSVQGTDSPLHF.